This T cell receptor (beta chain) was sequenced in a study of T cell responses to AZD1222 COVID-19 vaccine. Findings of the study overall: CD4 TCRs associated with vaccination spanned spike, dominating at 160-218 and 743-854.

In the case of this clone: The antigen remains unidentified.

Data came from immunoSEQ multiplex PCR; TCRdb stores just in-frame clones and leaves some out. The table includes around 150,000 clones, 91% detected once. The ends were cut back, 2 bases at V and 3 bases at J, with 11 bases in the middle. The CDR3 is made up of 15 amino acids. Germline loops: CDR1 SGDLS, CDR2 YYNGEE. The chain combines TRBV9 with TRBJ2-2; TRBD2 might be the D (5 bases). This specimen was peripheral blood, taken 28 days after the second AZD1222 dose. The TCR was taken from an adult who received the AZD1222 COVID-19 vaccine. In DNA, the CDR3 is TGTGCCAGCAGCGTCGAGGGCCCCTACACCGGGGAGCTGTTTTTT. Translating gives CASSVEGPYTGELFF.